What follows describes a single T cell receptor beta chain. Its specificity is unknown. The CDR3 sequence is 15 residues long. Trimming pared 0 bases from V and 0 bases from J, leaving 10 bases between. The germline gives CDR1 SGHRS, CDR2 YFSETQ. None of the patients had undergone any treatment ahead of thyroid surgery. As handled by the study authors: Clinicopathological groups differed in CDR3, with these differences serving to build a distant-metastasis classifier for papillary thyroid cancer. With MiXCR, TCRdb called clones anew from the PCR reads. These V and J calls originate from TCRdb's pipeline instead of the authors' own analysis. Of tens of thousands of clones in the sample, about an eighth were seen once. This record comes from a study of metastatic and nonmetastatic thyroid tumors. Study in general: Comparative analysis of repertoires was undertaken across blood and tumor or nodule tissue obtained from malignant and benign thyroid patients.

Findings of the study overall: Across blood and tumor, TCR beta diversity in malignant thyroid tumors was reportedly significantly higher than in benign nodules.

The sequence was collected from a female donor with papillary thyroid cancer or a benign thyroid nodule (not recorded which). Some clones in this sample may be carry-over from other donors' samples. Sequencing was performed on blood. The V and J genes are TRBV5-1 and TRBJ2-7; D unclear. CDR3 in amino acids: CASSLGSGISYEQYF. DNA for the CDR3: TGCGCCAGCAGCTTGGGGTCAGGCATCTCCTACGAGCAGTACTTC.